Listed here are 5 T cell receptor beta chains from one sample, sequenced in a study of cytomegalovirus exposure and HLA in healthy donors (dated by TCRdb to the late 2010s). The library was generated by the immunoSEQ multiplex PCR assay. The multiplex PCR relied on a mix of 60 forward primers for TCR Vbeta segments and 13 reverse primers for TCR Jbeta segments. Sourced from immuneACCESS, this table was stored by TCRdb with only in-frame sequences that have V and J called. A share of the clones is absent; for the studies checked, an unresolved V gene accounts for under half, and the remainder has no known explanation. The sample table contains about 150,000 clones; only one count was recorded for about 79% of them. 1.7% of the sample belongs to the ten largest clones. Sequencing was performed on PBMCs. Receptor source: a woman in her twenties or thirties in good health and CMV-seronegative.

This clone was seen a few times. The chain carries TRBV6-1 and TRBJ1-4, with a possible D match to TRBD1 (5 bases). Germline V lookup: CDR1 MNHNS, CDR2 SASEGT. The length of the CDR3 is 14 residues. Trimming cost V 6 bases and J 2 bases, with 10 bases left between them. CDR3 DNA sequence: TGTGCCAGCAGGCAGGGATGGACTAATGAAAAACTGTTTTTT. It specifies CASRQGWTNEKLFF.

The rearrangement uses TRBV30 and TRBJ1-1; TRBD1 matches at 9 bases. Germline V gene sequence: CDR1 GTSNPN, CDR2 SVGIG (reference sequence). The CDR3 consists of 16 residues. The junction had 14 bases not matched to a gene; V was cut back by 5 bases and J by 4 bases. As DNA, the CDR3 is TGTGCCTGGGCTTCTACAGGGGGCATGAGGGTCACTGAAGCTTTCTTT. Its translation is CAWASTGGMRVTEAFF.

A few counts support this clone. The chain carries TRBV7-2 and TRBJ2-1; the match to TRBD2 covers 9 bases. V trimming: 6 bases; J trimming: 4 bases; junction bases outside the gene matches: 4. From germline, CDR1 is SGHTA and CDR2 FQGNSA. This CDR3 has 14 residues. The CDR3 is CASRAGGLYNEQFF. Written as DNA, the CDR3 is TGTGCCAGCAGGGCGGGGGGGCTATACAATGAGCAGTTCTTC.

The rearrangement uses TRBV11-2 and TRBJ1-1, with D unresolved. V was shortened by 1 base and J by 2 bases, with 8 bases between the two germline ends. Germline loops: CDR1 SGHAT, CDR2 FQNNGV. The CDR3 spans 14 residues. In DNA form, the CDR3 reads TGTGCCAGCAGCTTAGGCGGAACCAACACTGAAGCTTTCTTT. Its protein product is CASSLGGTNTEAFF. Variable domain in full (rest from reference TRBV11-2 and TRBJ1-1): EAGVAQSPRYKIIEKRQSVAFWCNPISGHATLYWYQQILGQGPKLLIQFQNNGVVDDSQLPKDRFSAERLKGVDSTLKIQPAKLEDSAVYLCASSLGGTNTEAFFGQGTRLTVV.

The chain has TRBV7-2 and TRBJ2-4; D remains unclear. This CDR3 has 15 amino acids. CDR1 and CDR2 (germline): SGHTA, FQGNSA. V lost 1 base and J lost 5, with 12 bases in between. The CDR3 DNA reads TGTGCCAGCAGCTTAGACGTCGCGGCCCAAAACATTCAGTACTTC. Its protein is CASSLDVAAQNIQYF.